Below are 10 T cell receptor beta chains sequenced from a single sample in a study of T cell repertoires in cytomegalovirus infection. MiXCR was run by TCRdb on the reads, yielding one entry per CDR3 protein. Of approximately 500,000 distinct CDR3 sequences in the sample, about 11% were seen once. The specimen sequenced was PBMCs. The receptor set was obtained from a human donor in good health (CMV status not recorded). Some clones in this sample may be carry-over from other donors' samples.

This clonotype was seen at least ten times. V is TRBV7-2 and J is TRBJ2-2; D call uncertain. The germline V gene has CDR1 SGHTA and CDR2 FQGNSA. V was pared by 4 bases and J by 2 bases, with 8 bases between. The CDR3 length is 14 residues. The CDR3 sequence: CASSSIINTGELFF. CDR3 DNA sequence: TGTGCCAGCAGCTCAATAATTAACACCGGGGAGCTGTTTTTT.

The chain uses TRBV12-3 or TRBV12-4 and TRBJ1-1; D perhaps matches TRBD1 (6 bases). The ends were cut back, 10 bases at V and 3 bases at J, with 15 bases in the middle. CDR3 length: 13 amino acids. The CDR3 loop is CATHQGWYTEAFF. The CDR3 DNA reads as TGTGCCACCCATCAGGGGTGGTACACTGAAGCTTTCTTT.

V gene TRBV5-1 combines with J gene TRBJ2-1; 13 positions match TRBD2. The germline V gene has CDR1 SGHRS and CDR2 YFSETQ. The CDR3 covers 15 residues. J gave up 8 bases and V 2 bases, and 4 bases lay outside the gene matches. CDR3 in DNA: TGCGCCAGCAGCTTTCAACTAGCGGGGGGGGATGAGCAGTTCTTC. Translation: CASSFQLAGGDEQFF.

This clonotype was picked up many times. The chain is built from TRBV6-5 and TRBJ1-2, with D possibly being TRBD1 (6 bases). The CDR3 has 13 amino acids. From germline, CDR1 is MNHEY and CDR2 SVGAGI. The V gene lost 7 bases and the J gene lost 3 bases, with 12 bases spanning the gap. Written as DNA, the CDR3 is TGTGCCAGCACCAGGGACACCGACTATGGCTACACCTTC. Translated, it gives CASTRDTDYGYTF.

V gene TRBV3-1 combines with J gene TRBJ2-3; 8 bases fit TRBD2. This CDR3 comprises 17 residues. Germline V gene data show CDR1 as LGHDT and CDR2 as YNNKEL (reference sequence). With V trimmed by 1 base and J by 4 bases, 10 bases remained unmatched. The CDR3 protein is CASSQGPPAGDPDTQYF. CDR3 bases: TGTGCCAGCAGCCAAGGTCCCCCAGCGGGAGACCCAGATACGCAGTATTTT.

This clonotype has only a few counts. The J gene is TRBJ2-1, the V gene TRBV4-2; D is undetermined. Trimming left V 2 bases short and J 15 bases short, with 20 bases between. Germline assignment: CDR1 LGHNA and CDR2 YNFKEQ. The CDR3 has 14 residues. The CDR3: CASSQRDISPEWFF. The CDR3 coding sequence is TGTGCCAGCAGCCAACGCGATATTTCCCCGGAATGGTTCTTC.

In regard to this clonotype: Given a much more abundant clone one base away, this may be a read error. This chain links TRBV7-9 with TRBJ1-4; D not certain. The CDR3 spans 16 residues. V was clipped by 5 bases and J by 1 base, with 14 bases between them. Germline V CDR1 and CDR2: SEHNR, FQNEAQ (reference sequence). The CDR3 region is CASSPPGPVTNEKLFF. In DNA form, the CDR3 reads TGTGCCAGCAGCCCCCCAGGCCCAGTAACTAATGAAAAACTGTTTTTT.

In this sample, this clonotype turned up many times. The chain carries TRBV7-3 and TRBJ2-3, with 7 bases identical to TRBD2. The length of the CDR3 is 16 residues. V was clipped by 5 bases and J by 0 bases; unmatched bases: 8. Germline V gene data show CDR1 as SGHTA and CDR2 as FQGTGA. The CDR3 reads CASSLWGEGSTDTQYF. DNA for the CDR3: TGTGCCAGCAGCCTGTGGGGGGAGGGGAGCACAGATACGCAGTATTTT.

Many counts were recorded for this clonotype. The chain recombines TRBV19 with TRBJ2-5, with 8 positions matching TRBD1. With 3 bases clipped from V and 5 bases from J, the junction kept 11 bases outside the gene matches. CDR3 length equals 16 residues. The germline V gene encodes CDR1 LNHDA and CDR2 SQIVND (reference sequence). The CDR3, as DNA: TGTGCCAGTAGTATGAGGACAGGGAGGCGTCGGGAGACCCAGTACTTC. Translation: CASSMRTGRRRETQYF. The variable domain in full, with the rest retrieved from reference TRBV19 and TRBJ2-5, is DGGITQSPKYLFRKEGQNVTLSCEQNLNHDAMYWYRQDPGQGLRLIYYSQIVNDFQKGDIAEGYSVSREKKESFPLTVTSAQKNPTAFYLCASSMRTGRRRETQYFGPGTRLLVL.

The table lists this clonotype with a few counts. This chain uses TRBV29-1 with TRBJ2-5, with 8 nucleotides matching TRBD2. The J segment lost 5 bases and the V segment lost 3 bases, leaving 2 bases of the junction unmatched. The CDR3 contains 12 residues. Germline V gene data show CDR1 as SQVTM and CDR2 as ANQGSEA. CDR3 in amino acids: CSVDSGGETQYF. CDR3 coding DNA: TGCAGCGTTGACTCGGGAGGGGAGACCCAGTACTTC.